This T cell receptor (beta chain) came from a study of response to subunit inactivated influenza vaccine. One entry per CDR3 protein, called by TCRdb with MiXCR from the RT-PCR reads. The sample has more than 700,000 distinct CDR3 sequences; approximately 22% are singletons. Study-wide results and limits: Authors suggested each seasonal influenza vaccination recruits few new T cells.

Germline CDR1 and CDR2: SGHRS and YFSETQ. V gave up 1 base and J gave up 2 bases, with 9 bases separating them. This CDR3 spans 14 amino acids. Details on this clonotype: Antigen unknown.

Material: PBMCs from blood, obtained 5 days after vaccination. This receptor was obtained from a man aged 45-60 years who received an inactivated influenza vaccine. V gene TRBV5-1 combines with J gene TRBJ2-5; D is unclear. CDR3 region: CASSLIKLQETQYF. CDR3 sequence (DNA): TGCGCCAGCAGCTTGATCAAGTTACAAGAGACCCAGTACTTC.